This T cell receptor beta chain was sequenced in a study of T-cell reconstitution after alpha-beta-depleted transplantation in children (dated by TCRdb to 2016 to 2018). Background on the whole study: Using TCR repertoire profiling, the study followed T-cell immune reconstitution in a quantitative way in children after TCRalphabeta/CD19-depleted allogeneic hematopoietic cell transplantation.

The treatment or condition tag for this specimen amounts to: allogeneic hematopoietic cell transplantation with graft depleted of TCRalphabeta T cells and CD19 B cells. TCRalphabeta/CD19-depleted allogeneic hematopoietic cell grafts were given to the transplant recipients, all of whom were children. The method behind the library was PCR. The sequencer listed for this sample is Illumina HiSeq 2500. Molecular barcoding was employed in the preparation of TCR libraries, with unique molecular identifiers being used to normalize TCRbeta repertoire quantification. TCRdb redid the processing of the public reads, applying fastp at Q25 and MiXCR, and retained in-frame beta chains. Duplicate CDR3 protein sequences are folded into a single record with the most common DNA and genes. The table for this sample lists 250,000 to 300,000 distinct CDR3 sequences; over 7% of them were counted only once. The top ten constitute 9.1% of the sample.

This clonotype was found many times. There is no known antigen for this receptor. Base qualities were left out, and no much larger clone turns up one base away. Overall study outcomes, separate from this receptor: Apparently early alphabetaT-cell count recovery about two months after transplant reportedly relied on only several hundred rapidly expanded clones derived from non-depleted graft cells. The frequencies of hyperexpanded clones fell over the following months, and after one year, T-cell counts and TCRbeta diversity were mostly attributed to newly produced T cells. In some patients, high TCRbeta diversity at day 60 was attributed to recipient T cells and intrathymic progenitors that had survived conditioning.

Sequenced here: peripheral blood, sampled 360 days after TCRalphabeta/CD19-depleted stem cell transplant. This receptor was obtained from a female patient between 2 and 10 years old who had a stem cell transplant for Fanconi anemia, so the T cells may come from the graft donor.

The sequenced DNA: TGTGCCAGCAGTTCTTGGGCCAGGAGAGATAATTCACCCCTCCACTTT. It translates as CASSSWARRDNSPLHF. The rearrangement joined TRBV12-3 or TRBV12-4 to TRBJ1-6; the D gene is not confidently resolved. V is cut by 4 bases and J by 5 bases, and the space between the germline ends is 15 bases. From cysteine to phenylalanine, the CDR3 is 16 amino acids long. This entry keeps only the CDR3 DNA: 48 bases, framed from base 1.